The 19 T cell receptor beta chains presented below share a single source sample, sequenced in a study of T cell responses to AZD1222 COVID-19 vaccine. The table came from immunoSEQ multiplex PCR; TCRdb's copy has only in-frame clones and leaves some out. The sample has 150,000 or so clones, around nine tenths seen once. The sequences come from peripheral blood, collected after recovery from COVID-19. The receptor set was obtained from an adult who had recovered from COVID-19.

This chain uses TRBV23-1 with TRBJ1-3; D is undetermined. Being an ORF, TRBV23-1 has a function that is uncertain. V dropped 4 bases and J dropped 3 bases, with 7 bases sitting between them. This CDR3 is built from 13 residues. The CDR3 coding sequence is TGCGCCAGCAGTCGGGCACTTGGAAACACCATATATTTT. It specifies CASSRALGNTIYF.

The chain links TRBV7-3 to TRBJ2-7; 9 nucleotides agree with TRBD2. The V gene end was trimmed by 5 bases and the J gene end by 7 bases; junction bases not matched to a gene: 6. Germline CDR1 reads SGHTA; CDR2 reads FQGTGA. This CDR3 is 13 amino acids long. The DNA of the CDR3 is TGTGCCAGCAGCGTAGCGGGAGCGAGGGAGCAGTACTTC. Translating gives CASSVAGAREQYF.

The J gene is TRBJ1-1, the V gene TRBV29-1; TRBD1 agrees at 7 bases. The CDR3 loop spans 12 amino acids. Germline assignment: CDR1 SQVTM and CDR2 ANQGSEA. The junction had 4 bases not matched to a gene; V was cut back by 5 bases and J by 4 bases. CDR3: CSVRTGVTEAFF. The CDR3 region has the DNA TGCAGCGTTCGAACAGGGGTCACTGAAGCTTTCTTT.

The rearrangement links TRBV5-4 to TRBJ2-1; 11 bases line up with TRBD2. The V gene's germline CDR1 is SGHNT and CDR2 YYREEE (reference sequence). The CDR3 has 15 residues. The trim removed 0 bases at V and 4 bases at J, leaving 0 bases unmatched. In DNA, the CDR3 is TGTGCCAGCAGCTTGGGACTAGCGGGATACAATGAGCAGTTCTTC. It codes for CASSLGLAGYNEQFF.

This chain's CDR3 is CASRSLDHNEQFF. CDR3 coding DNA: TGTGCCAGCAGATCCTTAGATCACAATGAGCAGTTCTTC. The chain uses TRBV2 and TRBJ2-1; D unclear. V dropped 6 bases and J dropped 5 bases, with 11 bases sitting between them. Germline values: CDR1 SNHLY, CDR2 FYNNEI. The CDR3 is made up of 13 amino acids.

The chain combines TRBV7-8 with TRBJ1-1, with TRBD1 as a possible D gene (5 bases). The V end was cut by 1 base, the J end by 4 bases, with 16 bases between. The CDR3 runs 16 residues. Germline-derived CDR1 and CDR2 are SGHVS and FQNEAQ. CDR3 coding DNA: TGTGCCAGCAGCTTAGTACGAGGGGATATGAGCACTGAAGCTTTCTTT. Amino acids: CASSLVRGDMSTEAFF.

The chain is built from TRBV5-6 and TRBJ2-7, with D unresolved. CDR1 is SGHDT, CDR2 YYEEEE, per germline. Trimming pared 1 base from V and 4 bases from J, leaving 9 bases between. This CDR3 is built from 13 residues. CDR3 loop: CASSLTTVYEQYF. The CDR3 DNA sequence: TGTGCCAGCAGCTTGACGACTGTGTACGAGCAGTACTTC. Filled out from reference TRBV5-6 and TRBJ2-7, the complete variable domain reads DAGVTQSPTHLIKTRGQQVTLRCSPKSGHDTVSWYQQALGQGPQFIFQYYEEEERQRGNFPDRFSGHQFPNYSSELNVNALLLGDSALYLCASSLTTVYEQYFGPGTRLTVT.

The CDR3 DNA is TGTGCCAGCAGTGAAATCGGGAGCGCCGGGGAGCTGTTTTTT. Protein: CASSEIGSAGELFF. This sequence joins TRBV6-1 and TRBJ2-2; D is possibly TRBD2 (6 bases). Trimming stripped 2 bases from V and 6 bases from J, with 10 bases between. There are 14 residues in the CDR3. Germline assignment: CDR1 MNHNS and CDR2 SASEGT.

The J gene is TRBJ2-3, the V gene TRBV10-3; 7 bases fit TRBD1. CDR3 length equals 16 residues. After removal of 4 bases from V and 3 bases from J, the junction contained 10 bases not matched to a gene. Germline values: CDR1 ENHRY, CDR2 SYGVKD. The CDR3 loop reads CAISGGQQTNTDTQYF. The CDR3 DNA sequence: TGTGCCATCAGTGGGGGACAGCAGACGAATACAGATACGCAGTATTTT.

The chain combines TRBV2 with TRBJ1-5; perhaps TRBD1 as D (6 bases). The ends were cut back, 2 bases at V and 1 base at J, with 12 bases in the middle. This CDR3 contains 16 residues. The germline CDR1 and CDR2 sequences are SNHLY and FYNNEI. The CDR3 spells CASSEFRGPSNQPQHF. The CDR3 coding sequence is TGTGCCAGCAGTGAATTTCGGGGGCCAAGCAATCAGCCCCAGCATTTT.

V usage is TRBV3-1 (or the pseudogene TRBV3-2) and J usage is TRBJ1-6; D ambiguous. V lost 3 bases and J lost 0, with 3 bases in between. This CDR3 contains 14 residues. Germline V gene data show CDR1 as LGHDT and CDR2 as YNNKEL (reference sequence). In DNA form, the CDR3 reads TGTGCCAGCAGCCACAGCTCCTATAATTCACCCCTCCACTTT. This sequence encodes CASSHSSYNSPLHF.

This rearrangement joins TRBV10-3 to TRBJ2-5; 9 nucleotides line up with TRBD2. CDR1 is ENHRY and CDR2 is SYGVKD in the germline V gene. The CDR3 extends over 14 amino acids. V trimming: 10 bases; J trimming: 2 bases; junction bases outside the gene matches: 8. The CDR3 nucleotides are TGTGCCACAGCGCGGGGGGGAAGGCAAGAGACCCAGTACTTC. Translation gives CATARGGRQETQYF.

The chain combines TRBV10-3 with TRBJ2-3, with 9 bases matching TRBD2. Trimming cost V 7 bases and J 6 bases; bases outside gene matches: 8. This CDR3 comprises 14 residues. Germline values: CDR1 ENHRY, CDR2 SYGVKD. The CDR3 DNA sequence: TGTGCCATCAAACCAGTAGCGGGAGCGGATACGCAGTATTTT. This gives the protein CAIKPVAGADTQYF.

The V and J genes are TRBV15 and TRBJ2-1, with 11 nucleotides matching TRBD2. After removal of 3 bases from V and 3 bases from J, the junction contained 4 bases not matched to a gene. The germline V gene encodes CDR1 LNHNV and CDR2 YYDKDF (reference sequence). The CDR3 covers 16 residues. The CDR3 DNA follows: TGTGCCACCAGCAGTCCCGGGACTAGCGGCTACAATGAGCAGTTCTTC. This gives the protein CATSSPGTSGYNEQFF.

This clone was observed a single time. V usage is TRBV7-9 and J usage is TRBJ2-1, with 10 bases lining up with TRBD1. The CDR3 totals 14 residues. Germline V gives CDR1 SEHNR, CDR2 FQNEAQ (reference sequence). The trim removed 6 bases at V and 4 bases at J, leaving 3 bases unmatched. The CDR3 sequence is CASSWTGGYNEQFF. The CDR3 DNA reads TGTGCCAGCAGTTGGACAGGGGGATACAATGAGCAGTTCTTC. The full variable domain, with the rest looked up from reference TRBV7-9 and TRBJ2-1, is DTGVSQNPRHKITKRGQNVTFRCDPISEHNRLYWYRQTLGQGPEFLTYFQNEAQLEKSRLLSDRFSAERPKGSFSTLEIQRTEQGDSAMYLCASSWTGGYNEQFFGPGTRLTVL.

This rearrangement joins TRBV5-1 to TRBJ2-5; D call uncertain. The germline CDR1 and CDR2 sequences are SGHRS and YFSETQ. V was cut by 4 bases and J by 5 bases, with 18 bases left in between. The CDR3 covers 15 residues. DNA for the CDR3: TGCGCCAGCAGCCCGCGCCGATCGTACGAGGAGACCCAGTACTTC. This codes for CASSPRRSYEETQYF.

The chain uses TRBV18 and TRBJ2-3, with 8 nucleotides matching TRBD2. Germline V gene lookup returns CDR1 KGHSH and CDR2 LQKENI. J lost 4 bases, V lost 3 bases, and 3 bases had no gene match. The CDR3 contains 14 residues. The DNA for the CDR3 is TGTGCCAGCTCACCCGGAGCGGGAGCAGATACGCAGTATTTT. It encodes CASSPGAGADTQYF.

The CDR3 sequence is CATSDLGRTGTTEAFF. The DNA of the CDR3 is TGTGCCACCAGTGATTTGGGGCGGACGGGGACCACTGAAGCTTTCTTT. V is TRBV24-1 and J is TRBJ1-1; D may be TRBD1 (5 bases). The V end was cut by 0 bases, the J end by 4 bases, with 14 bases between. Germline CDR1 KGHDR, CDR2 SFDVKD. This CDR3 comprises 16 residues.

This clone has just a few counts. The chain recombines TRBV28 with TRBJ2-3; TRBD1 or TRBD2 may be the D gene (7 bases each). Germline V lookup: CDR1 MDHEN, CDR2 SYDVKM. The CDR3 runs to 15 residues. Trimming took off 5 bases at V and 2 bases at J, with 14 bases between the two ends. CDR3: CASSPQGGFTDTQYF. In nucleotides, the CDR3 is TGTGCCAGCAGTCCCCAGGGGGGGTTCACAGATACGCAGTATTTT.